These T cell receptor beta chains were read from a single sample in a study of blood T cells in healthy people across ages. TCRdb used MiXCR to reprocess the 5' RACE reads, holding one entry per CDR3 protein. In the table there are 1.8 million or so distinct CDR3 sequences, about two fifths of which are singletons. What was sequenced was blood. All receptors derive from a human donor in good health. Each CDR3 is given with its conserved first and last residue. The order of the fields is J gene, clone size, V gene, D gene, CDR3 DNA, CDR3 protein. D genes are given only for firm matches. Where a row states a size, it is once, few, many or the class of an expanded clone; other rows omit it.

TRBJ2-1 | many | TRBV20-1 | . | TGCAGTGCTAATGGTCTAGCAGAACACAATGAGCAGTTCTTC | CSANGLAEHNEQFF
TRBJ2-7 | . | TRBV10-3 | . | TGTGCCATCAGTGAGTTTAGTTACTCCTACGAGCAGTACTTC | CAISEFSYSYEQYF
TRBJ2-7 | . | TRBV20-1 | . | TGCAGTGCAGTCCGATCAGAAAAGGGGACCTACGAGCAGTACTTC | CSAVRSEKGTYEQYF
TRBJ2-1 | few | TRBV13 | . | TGTGCCAGCAGCTTATGGGAGCATGATGAGCAGTTCTTC | CASSLWEHDEQFF
TRBJ1-5 | . | TRBV6-6 | TRBD1 | TGTGCCAGCAGTTATTCCCACAGGGGGGGTCAGCCCCAGCATTTT | CASSYSHRGGQPQHF
TRBJ1-1 | . | TRBV5-1 | TRBD1 | TGCGCCAGCAAGTCAAGGACAGGGGCCCCGAACACTGAAGCTTTCTTT | CASKSRTGAPNTEAFF
TRBJ1-4 | . | TRBV5-1 | TRBD1 | TGCGCCAGCAGCTTTAAGGCAGGGGGCGTTGCAACTAATGAAAAACTGTTTTTT | CASSFKAGGVATNEKLFF
TRBJ2-4 | once | TRBV2 | TRBD1 | TGTGCCAGTCGAACAGGGGGCTCTGCGCAGTACTTC | CASRTGGSAQYF
TRBJ2-7 | many | TRBV20-1 | . | TGCAGTGCTAGAGATGTAAGAACGTACGAGCAGTACTTC | CSARDVRTYEQYF
TRBJ2-1 | . | TRBV3-1 | . | TGTGCCAGCAGCCCAGAGGGGTCCAGCTCCTACAATGAGCAGTTCTTC | CASSPEGSSSYNEQFF
TRBJ2-7 | few | TRBV28 | TRBD1 | TGTGCCAGCAGGGGGTTGACAGGGAATACCTACGAGCAGTACTTC | CASRGLTGNTYEQYF
TRBJ2-3 | . | TRBV6-5 | . | TGTGCCAGCAGTTACGCATCGGGATTTACAGATACGCAGTATTTT | CASSYASGFTDTQYF
TRBJ2-6 | . | TRBV6-5 | . | TGTACCAGCAGTTTCAGGCCACCCAACGTCCTGACTTTC | CTSSFRPPNVLTF
TRBJ1-1 | few | TRBV20-1 | TRBD1 | TGCAGTGCTAGGGACAGGGTGATTGAAGCTTTCTTT | CSARDRVIEAFF
TRBJ2-7 | . | TRBV7-2 | TRBD2 | TGTGCCAGCAGCTTAGGAGCGGGGGGTCTCTCCTACGAGCAGTACTTC | CASSLGAGGLSYEQYF
TRBJ1-2 | few | TRBV4-3 | . | TGCGCCAGCAGCCAAGGTGCGGGCCAAGGGAGACCCTATGGCTACACCTTC | CASSQGAGQGRPYGYTF
TRBJ1-1 | . | TRBV7-2 | TRBD1 | TGTGCCAGCACCAAACAGGGGGCGTGGAGTGAAGCTTTCTTT | CASTKQGAWSEAFF
TRBJ2-1 | . | TRBV4-1 | . | TGCGCCAGCAGCCAGACTGAGGCAGGGTTAAATGAGCAGTTCTTC | CASSQTEAGLNEQFF
TRBJ2-7 | . | TRBV3-1 | . | TGTGCCAGCACTCGGGGACCTCCGTCCTACGAGCAGTACTTC | CASTRGPPSYEQYF
TRBJ1-4 | . | TRBV5-1 | . | TGCGCCAGCAGCTTGGTGGGATACGGGGCTAATGAAAAACTGTTTTTT | CASSLVGYGANEKLFF
TRBJ2-3 | . | TRBV7-2 | TRBD2 | TGTGCCAGCAGCACCCAAGCGGGGGGCGGCACAGATACGCAGTATTTT | CASSTQAGGGTDTQYF
TRBJ2-1 | . | TRBV7-2 | TRBD1 | TGTGCCAGCAGCCGTAGACCGGGACAGAGGGTCTACAATGAGCAGTTCTTC | CASSRRPGQRVYNEQFF
TRBJ1-2 | . | TRBV3-1 | . | TGTGCCAGCAGCCAAGTCCCCGGCAGGGGAAGAACGGCTAGGGATGGCTACACCTTC | CASSQVPGRGRTARDGYTF
TRBJ1-1 | . | TRBV7-9 | TRBD1 | TGTGCCAGCACCACTCCGACAGGGCTACAAATGAACACTGAAGCTTTCTTT | CASTTPTGLQMNTEAFF
TRBJ2-1 | . | TRBV20-1 | . | TGCAGTGCTCGATACGTTGTCTCCAATGAGCAGTTCTTC | CSARYVVSNEQFF
TRBJ2-5 | . | TRBV7-9 | . | TGTGCCAGCACCACCCCAGGCTGGGGGATCCAAGAGACCCAGTACTTC | CASTTPGWGIQETQYF
TRBJ2-3 | . | TRBV5-1 | TRBD2 | TGCGCCAGCAGCTTGGAAGCTAGCGGGGTAATAGATACGCAGTATTTT | CASSLEASGVIDTQYF
TRBJ2-5 | . | TRBV12-3/TRBV12-4 | TRBD1 | TGTGCCAGCAGTTTAACAGGGGGAGTGGGGGAGACCCAGTACTTC | CASSLTGGVGETQYF
TRBJ2-5 | many | TRBV29-1 | . | TGCAGCGGAACGTTCGGGGAGACCCAGTACTTC | CSGTFGETQYF
TRBJ2-1 | few | TRBV20-1 | TRBD1 | TGCAGTGCTAGATCGGGACAGGACCCTTACAATGAGCAGTTCTTC | CSARSGQDPYNEQFF
TRBJ1-2 | few | TRBV6-6 | . | TGTGCCAGCTTCGGTCAGTCCTATGGCTACACCTTC | CASFGQSYGYTF
TRBJ1-5 | few | TRBV6-1 | . | TGTGCCAGCAGTGCAGGCAGGTTTGATCAGCCCCAGCATTTT | CASSAGRFDQPQHF
TRBJ1-2 | once | TRBV6-5 | . | TGTGCCGGCGGAAAGGGGTTGGGGAATGGCTACACCTTC | CAGGKGLGNGYTF
TRBJ2-7 | . | TRBV4-1 | . | TGCGCCAGCAGCCGGGGACTCAACTACGAGCAGTACTTC | CASSRGLNYEQYF
TRBJ2-7 | few | TRBV7-2 | . | TGTGCCAGCAGCCCACAGGTACCCTACGAGCAGTACTTC | CASSPQVPYEQYF
TRBJ2-1 | . | TRBV7-3 | . | TGTGCCAGCAGCTTCGACTCGGCGAGCTCCTACAATGAGCAGTTCTTC | CASSFDSASSYNEQFF
TRBJ2-7 | . | TRBV15 | TRBD1 | TGTGCCACCAGCAGAGACAGGGGGCTGTCCTACGAGCAGTACTTC | CATSRDRGLSYEQYF
TRBJ1-1 | . | TRBV20-1 | . | TGCAGTGCTAGAAAGGAGGGAATCACTGAAGCTTTCTTT | CSARKEGITEAFF
TRBJ2-7 | few | TRBV5-1 | . | TGCGCCAGCAGCTTATACTCAGGGAACGAGCAGTACTTC | CASSLYSGNEQYF
TRBJ2-3 | . | TRBV28 | . | TGTGCCAGCAGCCCGACTGCCAGCGCAGATACGCAGTATTTT | CASSPTASADTQYF
TRBJ1-2 | few | TRBV5-6 | . | TGTGCCAGTGTCCGAACAGGGAACCTCTATGGCTACACCTTC | CASVRTGNLYGYTF
TRBJ2-5 | . | TRBV5-1 | TRBD2 | TGCGCCAGCAGCATTTCTAGCGGGGGGACACAAGAGACCCAGTACTTC | CASSISSGGTQETQYF
TRBJ1-6 | . | TRBV7-9 | . | TGTGCCAGCAGCACCGACCAATTCACCCTCCACTTT | CASSTDQFTLHF
TRBJ2-2 | once | TRBV28 | TRBD1 | TGTGCCAGCAGTTTAGGGACAGGAGGTCTAACCGGGGAGCTGTTTTTT | CASSLGTGGLTGELFF